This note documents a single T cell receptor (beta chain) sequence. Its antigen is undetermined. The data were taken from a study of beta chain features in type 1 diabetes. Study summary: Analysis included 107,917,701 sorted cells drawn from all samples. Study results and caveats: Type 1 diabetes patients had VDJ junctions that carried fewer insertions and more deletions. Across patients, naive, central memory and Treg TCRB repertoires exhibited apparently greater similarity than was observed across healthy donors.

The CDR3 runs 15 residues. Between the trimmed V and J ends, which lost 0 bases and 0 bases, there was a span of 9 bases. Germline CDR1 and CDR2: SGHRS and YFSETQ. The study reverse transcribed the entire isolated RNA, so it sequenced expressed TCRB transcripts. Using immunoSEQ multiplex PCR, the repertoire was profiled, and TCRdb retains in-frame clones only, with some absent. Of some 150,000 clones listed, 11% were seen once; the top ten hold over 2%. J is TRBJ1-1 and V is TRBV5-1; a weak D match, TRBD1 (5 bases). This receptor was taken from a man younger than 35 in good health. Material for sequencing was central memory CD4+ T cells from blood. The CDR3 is CASSLAGGMNTEAFF. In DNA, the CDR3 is TGCGCCAGCAGCTTGGCCGGGGGGATGAACACTGAAGCTTTCTTT.